One TCR beta chain is described in this entry. Its antigen is still unknown. This sample was included in a study of monozygotic twins with inflammatory bowel disease. General study points: Lower sharing of clonotypes with other individuals was seen in IBD patients than in healthy twins. This was most marked in patients showing signs of disease activity.

Germline V gene lookup returns CDR1 MRHNA and CDR2 SNTAGT. The CDR3 is made up of 15 amino acids. The UMIs contained a 6-nucleotide sample barcode. They were added by template switching during cDNA synthesis. Using TCRalpha and TCRbeta cDNA, the researchers carried out two nested PCRs that lasted about 15 and 9 cycles. TCRdb reanalyzed the 5' RACE reads, giving one entry per CDR3 protein sequence and no DNA. Its table lists fewer than 550,000 distinct CDR3 sequences. The rearrangement joins TRBV6-4 to TRBJ2-3; checking the TCRdb D call of TRBD2 is not possible without DNA. Source material: blood. This clonotype was sampled from a human donor with ulcerative colitis or Crohn's disease, or a healthy co-twin of an affected twin (not recorded which). CDR3: CASSPSGGPTDTQYF.